A selection of T cell receptor beta chains follows, all from one sample in a study of beta chain features in type 1 diabetes. Sequencing was performed with immunoSEQ multiplex PCR; in TCRdb, only in-frame clones are kept and a portion is missing. The table has 310,000 or so clones, approximately 9.7% seen once. Material: central memory CD4+ T cells from blood. Receptor source: a man aged 25-45 years with type 1 diabetes. CDR3s include the opening cysteine and the closing phenylalanine or tryptophan. The D gene is left open where the match is weak. Not every row has a clone size; where given, it reads once, few, many or a size class.

D gene	V gene	J gene	clone size	CDR3 DNA	CDR3 protein
TRBD2	TRBV30	TRBJ2-7	few	TGTGCCTGGAGTGTTCGGAGCGGGGGCTACGAGCAGTACTTC	CAWSVRSGGYEQYF
-	TRBV4-3	TRBJ1-1	few	TGCGCCAGCAGCCAAGACGCGGGACGGGACACTGAAGCTTTCTTT	CASSQDAGRDTEAFF
-	TRBV6-6	TRBJ2-5	few	TGTGCCAGCAACCTCGGGCAGGAGCAGTACTTC	CASNLGQEQYF
-	TRBV29-1	TRBJ2-2	few	TGCAGCGCGGGGCGGGCGGTAACCGGGGAGCTGTTTTTT	CSAGRAVTGELFF
-	TRBV28	TRBJ2-7	-	TGTGCCAGCAGCTTGGCCTCGGAGAACGAGCAGTACTTC	CASSLASENEQYF
-	TRBV28	TRBJ2-6	-	TGTGCCAGCAGTTCAGCAGGGGCGCTTGGGGCCAACGTCCTGACTTTC	CASSSAGALGANVLTF
-	TRBV10-3	TRBJ1-2	few	TGTGCCATCAGTGGCGGTGGGGAAATGGGGAGAGGCTACACCTTC	CAISGGGEMGRGYTF
-	TRBV5-1	TRBJ2-5	-	TGCGCCAGCAGCTTGGGGCAGGACCAAGAGACCCAGTACTTC	CASSLGQDQETQYF
TRBD2	TRBV10-3	TRBJ2-5	few	TGTGCCATCAGTGTCGAGCGGGGGACAGAGACCCAGTACTTC	CAISVERGTETQYF
TRBD1	TRBV5-6	TRBJ1-2	few	TGTGCCAGCAGCATTGAACAGGGGGCAGGCTATGGCTACACCTTC	CASSIEQGAGYGYTF
TRBD2	TRBV4-2	TRBJ2-5	-	TGTGCCAGCAGCCAAGAGGCTAGCGGGGGGGCGCAAGAGACCCAGTACTTC	CASSQEASGGAQETQYF